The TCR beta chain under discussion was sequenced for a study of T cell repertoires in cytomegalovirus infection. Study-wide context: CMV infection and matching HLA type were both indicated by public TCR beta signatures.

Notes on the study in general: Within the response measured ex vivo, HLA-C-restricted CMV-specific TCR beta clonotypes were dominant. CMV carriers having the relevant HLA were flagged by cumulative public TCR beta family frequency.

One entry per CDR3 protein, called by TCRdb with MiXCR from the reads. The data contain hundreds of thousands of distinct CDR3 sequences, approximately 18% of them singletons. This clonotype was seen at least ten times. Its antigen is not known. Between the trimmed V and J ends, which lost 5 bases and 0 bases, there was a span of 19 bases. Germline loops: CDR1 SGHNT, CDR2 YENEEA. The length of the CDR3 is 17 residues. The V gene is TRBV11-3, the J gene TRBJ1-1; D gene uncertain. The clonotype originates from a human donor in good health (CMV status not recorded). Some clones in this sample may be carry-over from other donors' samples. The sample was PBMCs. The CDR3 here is CASSRRSKSSMNTEAFF. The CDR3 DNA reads TGTGCCAGCAGCCGTCGTAGCAAATCTTCTATGAACACTGAAGCTTTCTTT.